A single sample gave rise to the 3 T cell receptor beta chains below, sequenced in a study of blood T cells in healthy people across ages. For the second PCR, which ran for about 6 to 11 cycles, a sample-barcoded 5' primer and a J-beta primer mix were used. TCRdb reanalysed the 5' RACE reads using MiXCR and keeps one entry per CDR3 protein. Seen here are some 700,000 distinct CDR3 sequences, about a fifth observed once, and the top ten hold 22%. Sequenced sample: blood. The receptors here all came from a man in his sixties or seventies in good health.

The chain employs TRBV12-5 and TRBJ1-3; D gene ambiguous. V was trimmed by 1 base and J by 0 bases, leaving 4 bases between them. The CDR3 extends over 14 amino acids. Per the germline V gene, CDR1 is LGHNT and CDR2 is FRNRAP. The CDR3 region is CASGLDSSGNTIYF. CDR3 bases: TGTGCTAGTGGTTTGGACAGCTCTGGAAACACCATATATTTT.

This clonotype was recorded a few times. As the CDR3 is not closed by the conserved phenylalanine or tryptophan, this likely results from a read error. The chain links TRBV3-1 to TRBJ1-6; D is uncertain. The CDR3 totals 11 residues. V was clipped by 1 base and J by 14 bases, with 6 bases between them. In germline, CDR1 is LGHDT, CDR2 YNNKEL (reference sequence). CDR3 protein: CASSQAAALHL. Written as DNA, the CDR3 is TGTGCCAGCAGCCAAGCTGCGGCCCTCCACCTT.

This sequence joins TRBV28 and TRBJ2-5; weak D call: TRBD2 (5 bases). V lost 3 bases to trimming and J lost 0 bases, with 14 bases between them. CDR1 and CDR2 from the germline V gene are MDHEN and SYDVKM. The CDR3 loop spans 16 amino acids. CDR3 in amino acids: CASSFLAALYQETQYF. CDR3 DNA: TGTGCCAGCAGTTTTCTAGCTGCATTATACCAAGAGACCCAGTACTTC. Full variable domain (remainder filled in from reference TRBV28 and TRBJ2-5): DVKVTQSSRYLVKRTGEKVFLECVQDMDHENMFWYRQDPGLGLRLIYFSYDVKMKEKGDIPEGYSVSREKKERFSLILESASTNQTSMYLCASSFLAALYQETQYFGPGTRLLVL.